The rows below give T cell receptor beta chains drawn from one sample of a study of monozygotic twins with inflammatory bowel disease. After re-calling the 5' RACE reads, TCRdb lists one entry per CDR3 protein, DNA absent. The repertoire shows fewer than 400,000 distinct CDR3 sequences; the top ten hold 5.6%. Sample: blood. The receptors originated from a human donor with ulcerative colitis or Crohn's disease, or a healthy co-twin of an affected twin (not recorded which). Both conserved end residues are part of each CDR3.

CASSQERTENYGYTF	15	TRBV4-1	TRBJ1-2
CASSPTGFGEKLFF	14	TRBV7-9	TRBJ1-4
CASSLERGSGEQFF	14	TRBV7-8	TRBJ2-1
CATSRLIEVVPGELFF	16	TRBV15	TRBJ2-2
CASSSARGYNEQFF	14	TRBV27	TRBJ2-1
CASSLHILGINEKLFF	16	TRBV11-2	TRBJ1-4
CASSLALLNTEAFF	14	TRBV5-1	TRBJ1-1
CASSLDSAMNTEAFF	15	TRBV7-9	TRBJ1-1
CASSVSLGDREKLFF	15	TRBV7-2	TRBJ1-4
CSARVGSRNTEAFF	14	TRBV20-1	TRBJ1-1
CASSPVGTYNEQFF	14	TRBV7-2	TRBJ2-1
CASSPGPVRAKNIQYF	16	TRBV6-2/TRBV6-3	TRBJ2-4
CASSTADRTTEAFF	14	TRBV5-1	TRBJ1-1